This record covers a single T cell receptor (beta chain). In the authors' workflow: The authors estimated nucleated cell counts from reference gene primer amplification. The data were produced by immunoSEQ multiplex PCR, yet TCRdb's version contains in-frame clones alone and is incomplete. V and J calls and clone size are those listed in that table; D and trimming were worked out from the DNA. The sample lists about 150,000 clones; roughly four fifths were seen once. The sample belongs to a study of blood T cell repertoires in COVID-19. Study in general: T cells, B-cell-depleted T cells, or PBMCs provided the cDNA or gDNA that served as material.

Material for sequencing was peripheral blood. The sequence derives from a human donor with acute or convalescent COVID-19. The donor label of this sample is uncertain.

The DNA of the CDR3 is TGTGCCAGTAGACTAGGACAGAAACCTCCGCGTAGCAATCAGCCCCAGCATTTT. Its protein is CASRLGQKPPRSNQPQHF. The rearrangement joins TRBV19 to TRBJ1-5; possible D gene TRBD1, 6 bases. The V gene lost 6 bases and the J gene lost 0 bases, with 21 bases spanning the gap. This CDR3 region has 18 residues. Germline loops: CDR1 LNHDA, CDR2 SQIVND (reference sequence).